One sample yielded the 18 T cell receptor beta chains listed below, sequenced in a study of T cells in narcolepsy. TCRdb's table, derived via immunoSEQ multiplex PCR, lists solely in-frame clones and lacks some. This table holds fewer than 40,000 clones, approximately 80% found once. The sample consisted of memory (CD45RA-) CD4+ T cells from blood. These receptors all come from a human donor in good health.

Comment on this clone: At the DNA level, this CDR3 is encoded by other sequences in the same sample as well. The chain is built from TRBV6-6 and TRBJ2-3; a weak D match, TRBD1 (6 bases). Trimming shortened V by 2 bases and J by 4 bases, and 13 bases separated the two germline ends. The CDR3 runs to 15 residues. Germline V CDR1 and CDR2: MNHNY, SVGAGI (reference sequence). CDR3 protein: CASSYTGNGADTQYF. As DNA, the CDR3 is TGTGCCAGCAGTTACACAGGGAACGGCGCAGATACGCAGTATTTT.

The gene calls are TRBV4-2 and TRBJ1-2, with D tentatively TRBD1 (6 bases). The CDR3 has 14 residues. Looked up from germline, CDR1 is LGHNA and CDR2 is YNFKEQ. The V gene lost 0 bases and the J gene lost 6 bases, with 11 bases spanning the gap. The CDR3 region is CASSQDPRDNGYTF. The CDR3 coding sequence is TGTGCCAGCAGCCAAGATCCTCGGGACAATGGCTACACCTTC.

This clone was detected a few times. The gene calls are TRBV29-1 and TRBJ2-3; D is perhaps TRBD1 or TRBD2 (6 bases each). This CDR3 spans 13 amino acids. The germline V gene encodes CDR1 SQVTM and CDR2 ANQGSEA. Trimming took off 6 bases at V and 8 bases at J, with 18 bases between the two ends. CDR3 sequence reads: CSVAQGGAGTQYF. The CDR3 DNA sequence: TGCAGCGTCGCACAGGGCGGAGCGGGTACGCAGTATTTT.

This rearrangement joins TRBV10-1 to TRBJ2-7; D gene uncertain. Trimming took off 7 bases at V and 2 bases at J, with 12 bases between the two ends. CDR1 and CDR2 (germline): WNHNN, SYGVQD (reference sequence). The CDR3 loop spans 13 amino acids. The CDR3 DNA follows: TGCGCCAGCAAAACGACTCGGCCCTACGAGCAGTACTTC. As protein: CASKTTRPYEQYF.

V and J are TRBV2 and TRBJ1-1; perhaps TRBD1 as D (6 bases). Germline V gene sequence: CDR1 SNHLY, CDR2 FYNNEI. The CDR3 contains 14 residues. V was cut by 7 bases and J by 0 bases, with 12 bases left in between. The CDR3 bases are TGTGCCAGCATAGGGGGAGAGTTGAACACTGAAGCTTTCTTT. Translating gives CASIGGELNTEAFF.

This chain links TRBV5-4 with TRBJ1-1; tentatively, D is TRBD1 (6 bases). Germline V gene sequence: CDR1 SGHNT, CDR2 YYREEE (reference sequence). V dropped 5 bases and J dropped 9 bases, with 26 bases sitting between them. The CDR3 extends over 16 amino acids. CDR3 nucleotide sequence: TGTGCCAGCAGGGGGGGCGCTGGGTACTCCTCCGCCAAAGCTTTCTTT. This encodes CASRGGAGYSSAKAFF.

The V call is TRBV5-1, the J call TRBJ2-3; TRBD2 might be the D (6 bases). Germline assignment: CDR1 SGHRS and CDR2 YFSETQ. V dropped 2 bases and J dropped 7 bases, with 14 bases sitting between them. The CDR3 length is 14 residues. CDR3 nucleotide sequence: TGCGCCAGCAGCTTTCGTCTAGCGCAAAATACGCAGTATTTT. Translation: CASSFRLAQNTQYF.

To note about this clone: The junction departs from germline at one end; a sequencing error may be responsible. The rearrangement links TRBV7-7 to TRBJ2-2; D not certain. Germline lookup yields CDR1 SSHAT and CDR2 FNYEAQ (reference sequence). The CDR3 extends over 16 amino acids. The chain's CDR3 is CASSLDGNANTGELFF. The CDR3 DNA reads as TGTGCTAGCAGCTTAGATGGGAACGCGAACACCGGGGAGCTGTTTTTT.

This clone was observed once. The chain uses TRBV7-2 and TRBJ2-3; 8 nucleotides align to TRBD2. Per germline, CDR1 SGHTA and CDR2 FQGNSA. V gave up 5 bases and J gave up 0 bases; unmatched junction bases: 7. CDR3 length equals 16 residues. The chain's CDR3 is CASSVRPSGSTDTQYF. The CDR3 DNA follows: TGTGCCAGCAGCGTCCGACCTAGCGGGAGCACAGATACGCAGTATTTT.

The chain has TRBV14 and TRBJ2-1; 9 bases match TRBD2. Germline-derived CDR1 and CDR2 are SGHDN and FVKESK. This CDR3 contains 16 residues. The J segment lost 9 bases and the V segment lost 0 bases, leaving 9 bases of the junction unmatched. DNA of the CDR3: TGTGCCAGCAGCCAAGACCCCAGCGGGAGGTTTGGTGAGCAGTTCTTC. It is translated as CASSQDPSGRFGEQFF.

This clone has more than one count but fewer than ten. V and J are TRBV6-6 and TRBJ1-4; 11 bases line up with TRBD1. Germline CDR1 MNHNY, CDR2 SVGAGI (reference sequence). After removal of 8 bases from V and 7 bases from J, the junction contained 9 bases not matched to a gene. This CDR3 has 15 amino acids. In nucleotides, the CDR3 is TGTGCCAGCTCAACCTCCGGGACAGGGGGTGAAAAACTGTTTTTT. This sequence encodes CASSTSGTGGEKLFF.

V gene TRBV6-4 combines with J gene TRBJ2-3, with 7 bases that match TRBD2. The CDR3 is made up of 15 amino acids. The V segment lost 3 bases and the J segment 4 bases; nucleotides outside the gene matches: 7. Per the germline V gene, CDR1 is MRHNA and CDR2 is SNTAGT. CDR3 bases: TGTGCCAGCAGTGATTCGGCAGGGAGGGCAGATACGCAGTATTTT. Its protein is CASSDSAGRADTQYF.

The CDR3, as DNA: TGTGCCAGCAGCCAAAAAGCTAACTATGGCTACACCTTC. It yields the protein CASSQKANYGYTF. The chain uses TRBV6-5 and TRBJ1-2; no clear D gene. CDR3 length: 13 amino acids. Germline CDR1 reads MNHEY; CDR2 reads SVGAGI. Trimming left V 6 bases short and J 0 bases short, with 8 bases between.

This chain joins TRBV7-6 and TRBJ2-3; TRBD2 matches 8 bases. This CDR3 is built from 15 residues. V dropped 4 bases and J dropped 6; count of bases not matched to a gene: 9. Germline V lookup: CDR1 SGHVS, CDR2 FNYEAQ. The DNA for the CDR3 is TGTGCCAGCAGCTCGACGACTAGCGTGGCGGATACGCAGTATTTT. It yields the protein CASSSTTSVADTQYF.

The J gene is TRBJ2-2, the V gene TRBV6-5, with 7 bases fitting TRBD2. Looked up from germline, CDR1 is MNHEY and CDR2 is SVGAGI. This CDR3 is 15 amino acids long. V gave up 3 bases and J gave up 4 bases; unmatched junction bases: 5. The CDR3 nucleotides are TGTGCCAGCAGTTATATGAGCGGGGTCACCGGGGAGCTGTTTTTT. This codes for CASSYMSGVTGELFF.

V gene TRBV7-9 combines with J gene TRBJ2-3; D might be TRBD1 (5 bases). V was shortened by 5 bases and J by 0 bases, with 12 bases between the two germline ends. From germline, CDR1 is SEHNR and CDR2 FQNEAQ (reference sequence). This CDR3 is 15 amino acids long. CDR3 sequence: CASSLTRGSTDTQYF. The CDR3, as DNA: TGTGCCAGCAGCCTGACAAGGGGAAGCACAGATACGCAGTATTTT.

A single count supports this clone. J is TRBJ1-2 and V is TRBV4-3; D may be TRBD1 (6 bases). CDR1 and CDR2 (germline): LGHNA, YSLEER. The CDR3 covers 14 residues. V dropped 0 bases and J dropped 4 bases, with 9 bases sitting between them. The CDR3 nucleotides are TGCGCCAGCAGCCAAGAAAGGACAGTCTATGGCTACACCTTC. Protein: CASSQERTVYGYTF.

A few counts support this clone. The gene calls are TRBV27 and TRBJ2-1; D unclear. The CDR3 consists of 12 residues. Trimming cost V 6 bases and J 8 bases, with 11 bases left between them. Germline V gene data show CDR1 as MNHEY and CDR2 as SMNVEV (reference sequence). CDR3 residues: CASRSLGDEQFF. The CDR3 DNA reads TGTGCCAGCAGGTCGTTGGGCGATGAGCAGTTCTTC.